The sequence of this T cell receptor beta chain was determined in a study of blood T cell repertoires in COVID-19. Turning to the study itself: In each case, the material was cDNA or gDNA derived from T cells, B-cell-depleted T cells, or PBMCs.

This clone was picked up one time. Germline CDR1 and CDR2: MGHDK and SYGVNS. V lost 3 bases, J lost 5 bases, and 6 bases stayed unmatched. This CDR3 contains 14 residues. In the original workflow: Amplifying reference gene primers gave estimates of nucleated cell counts. The repertoire was sequenced with immunoSEQ multiplex PCR; TCRdb's copy has only in-frame clones and lacks some. The V and J calls and clone size were taken over from that table, and D and trimming were inferred from the DNA. The profile shows under 150,000 clones, about nine tenths of them singletons. Sequencing input: peripheral blood. The sequence was obtained from a human donor with active COVID-19. The donor label of this sample is uncertain. V gene TRBV25-1 combines with J gene TRBJ2-7; 8 positions match TRBD1. The CDR3 nucleotides are TGTGCCAGCAGTGATGCGGACAGGGCCCACGAGCAGTACTTC. Translated, it gives CASSDADRAHEQYF.